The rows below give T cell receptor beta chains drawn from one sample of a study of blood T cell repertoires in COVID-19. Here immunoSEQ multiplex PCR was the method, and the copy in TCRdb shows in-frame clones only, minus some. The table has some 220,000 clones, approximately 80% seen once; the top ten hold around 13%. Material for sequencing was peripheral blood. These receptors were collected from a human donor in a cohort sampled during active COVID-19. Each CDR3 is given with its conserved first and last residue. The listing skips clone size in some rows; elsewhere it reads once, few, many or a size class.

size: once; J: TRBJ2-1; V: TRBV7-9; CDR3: CASSSWGRSSYNEQFF
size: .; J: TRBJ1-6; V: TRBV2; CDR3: CASSENWDRGNSPLHF
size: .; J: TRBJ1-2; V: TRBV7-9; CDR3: CASSLDLSGEFNYGYTF
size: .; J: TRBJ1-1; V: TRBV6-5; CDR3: CASSFRPHRVTEAFF
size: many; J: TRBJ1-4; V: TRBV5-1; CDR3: CASSSTGQGTTNEKLFF
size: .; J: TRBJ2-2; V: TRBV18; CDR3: CASSPQRAGGPDTGELFF
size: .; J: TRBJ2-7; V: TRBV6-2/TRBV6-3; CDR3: CASSYSGRGEQYF
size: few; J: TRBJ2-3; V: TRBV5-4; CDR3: CASSWQVTDTQYF
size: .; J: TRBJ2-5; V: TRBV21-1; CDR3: CASSKERGREYQETQYF
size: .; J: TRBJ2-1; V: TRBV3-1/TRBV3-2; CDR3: CASSHRQGGVYNEQFF
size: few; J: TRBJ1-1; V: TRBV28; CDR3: CASSSQNTEAFF
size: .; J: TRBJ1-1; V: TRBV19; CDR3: CASSIEHGTGREAFF
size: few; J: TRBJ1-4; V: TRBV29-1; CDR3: CSARRGNEKLFF
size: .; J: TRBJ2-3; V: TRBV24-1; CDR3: CATSRGQGYTDTQYF
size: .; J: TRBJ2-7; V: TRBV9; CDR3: CASSGASGMGPRHEQYF
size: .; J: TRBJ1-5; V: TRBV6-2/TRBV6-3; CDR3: CASSYQGSLGQPQHF
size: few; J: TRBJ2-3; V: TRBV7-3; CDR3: CASSKTPTSGGDTQYF
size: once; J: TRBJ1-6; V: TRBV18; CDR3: CASSPTRRGDPSYNSPLHF
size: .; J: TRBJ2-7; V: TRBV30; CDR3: CAWSVRLAGVFYEQYF
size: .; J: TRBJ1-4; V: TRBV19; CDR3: CASARTDNEKLFF
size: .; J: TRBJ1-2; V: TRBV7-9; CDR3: CASSLAGEVGYTF
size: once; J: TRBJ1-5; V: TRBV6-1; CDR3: CASSGPQGARNQPQHF
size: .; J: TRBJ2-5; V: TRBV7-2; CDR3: CASSLSATQETQYF
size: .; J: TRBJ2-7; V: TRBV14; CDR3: CASRNSGTGVYEQYF
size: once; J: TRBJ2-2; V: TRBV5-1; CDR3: CASSPDRGATGELFF
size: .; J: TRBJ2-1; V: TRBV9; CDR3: CASSVAAGQSYNEQFF
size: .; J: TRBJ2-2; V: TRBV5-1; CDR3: CASSLAQGSTGELFF
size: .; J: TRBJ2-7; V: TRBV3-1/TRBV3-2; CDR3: CASSQEASGSEQYF
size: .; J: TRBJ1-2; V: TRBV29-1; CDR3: CSVDNRESYGYTF
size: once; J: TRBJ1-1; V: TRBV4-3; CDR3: CASSQDVSDSFEAFF
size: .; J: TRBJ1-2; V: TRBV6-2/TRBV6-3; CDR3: CASSYIAGQSYTF
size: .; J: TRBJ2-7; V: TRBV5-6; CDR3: CASSFTDEQYF
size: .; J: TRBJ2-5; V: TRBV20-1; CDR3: CSASSPSGSLTQYF
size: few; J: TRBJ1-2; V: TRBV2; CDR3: CASSDSARYGYTF
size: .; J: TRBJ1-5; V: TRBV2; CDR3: CASSEARAGFQPQHF
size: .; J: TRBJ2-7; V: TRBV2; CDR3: CASSAILTTYEQYF
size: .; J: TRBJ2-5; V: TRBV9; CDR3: CASSAGYVGGETQYF
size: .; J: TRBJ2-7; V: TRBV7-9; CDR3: CASSQQGAGEQYF